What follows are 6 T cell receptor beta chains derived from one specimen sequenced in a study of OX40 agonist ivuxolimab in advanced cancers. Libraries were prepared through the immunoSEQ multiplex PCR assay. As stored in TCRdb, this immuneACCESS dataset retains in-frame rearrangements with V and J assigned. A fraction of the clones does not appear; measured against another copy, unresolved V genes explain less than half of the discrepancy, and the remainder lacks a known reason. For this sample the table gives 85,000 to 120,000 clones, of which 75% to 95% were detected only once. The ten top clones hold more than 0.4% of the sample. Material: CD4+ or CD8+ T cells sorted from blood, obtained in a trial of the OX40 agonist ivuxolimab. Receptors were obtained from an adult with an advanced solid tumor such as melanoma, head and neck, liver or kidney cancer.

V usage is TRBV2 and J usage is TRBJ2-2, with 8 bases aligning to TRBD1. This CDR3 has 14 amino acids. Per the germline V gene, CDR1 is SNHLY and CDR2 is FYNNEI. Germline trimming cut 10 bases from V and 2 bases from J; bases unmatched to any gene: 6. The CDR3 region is CATSGQGNTGELFF. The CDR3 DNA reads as TGTGCCACCTCAGGACAGGGTAACACCGGGGAGCTGTTTTTT.

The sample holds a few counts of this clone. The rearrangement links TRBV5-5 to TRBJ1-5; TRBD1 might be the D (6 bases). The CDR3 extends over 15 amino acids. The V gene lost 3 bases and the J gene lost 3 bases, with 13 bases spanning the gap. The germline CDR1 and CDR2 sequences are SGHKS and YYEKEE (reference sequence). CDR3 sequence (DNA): TGTGCCAGCAGCTGGGGGGCGGGGTACAATCAGCCCCAGCATTTT. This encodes CASSWGAGYNQPQHF.

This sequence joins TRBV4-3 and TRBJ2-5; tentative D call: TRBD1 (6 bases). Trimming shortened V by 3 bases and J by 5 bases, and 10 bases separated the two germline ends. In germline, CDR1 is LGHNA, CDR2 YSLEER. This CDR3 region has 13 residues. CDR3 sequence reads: CASSHQGSETQYF. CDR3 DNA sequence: TGCGCCAGCAGCCACCAGGGGTCGGAGACCCAGTACTTC.

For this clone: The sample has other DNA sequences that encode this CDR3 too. CDR3 nucleotide sequence: TGTGCCAGCTCTTCTAACTATGGCTACACCTTC. Residues: CASSSNYGYTF. The rearrangement links TRBV28 to TRBJ1-2, with unresolved D. V lost 8 bases, J lost 0 bases, and 4 bases lay in between. The CDR3 has 11 amino acids. CDR1 and CDR2 from the germline V gene are MDHEN and SYDVKM.

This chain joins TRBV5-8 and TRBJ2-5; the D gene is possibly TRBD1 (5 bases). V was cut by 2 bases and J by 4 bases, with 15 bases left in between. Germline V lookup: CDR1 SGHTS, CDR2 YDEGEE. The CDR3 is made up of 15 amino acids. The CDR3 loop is CASSFTRALGETQYF. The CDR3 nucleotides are TGTGCCAGCAGCTTCACCAGGGCCCTAGGAGAGACCCAGTACTTC.

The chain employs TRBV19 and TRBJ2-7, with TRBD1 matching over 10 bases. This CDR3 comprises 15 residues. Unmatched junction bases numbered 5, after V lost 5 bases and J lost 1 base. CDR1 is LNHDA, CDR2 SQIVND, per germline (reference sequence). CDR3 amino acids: CASSAGTGASYEQYF. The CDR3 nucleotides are TGTGCCAGTAGTGCCGGGACAGGGGCATCCTACGAGCAGTACTTC.